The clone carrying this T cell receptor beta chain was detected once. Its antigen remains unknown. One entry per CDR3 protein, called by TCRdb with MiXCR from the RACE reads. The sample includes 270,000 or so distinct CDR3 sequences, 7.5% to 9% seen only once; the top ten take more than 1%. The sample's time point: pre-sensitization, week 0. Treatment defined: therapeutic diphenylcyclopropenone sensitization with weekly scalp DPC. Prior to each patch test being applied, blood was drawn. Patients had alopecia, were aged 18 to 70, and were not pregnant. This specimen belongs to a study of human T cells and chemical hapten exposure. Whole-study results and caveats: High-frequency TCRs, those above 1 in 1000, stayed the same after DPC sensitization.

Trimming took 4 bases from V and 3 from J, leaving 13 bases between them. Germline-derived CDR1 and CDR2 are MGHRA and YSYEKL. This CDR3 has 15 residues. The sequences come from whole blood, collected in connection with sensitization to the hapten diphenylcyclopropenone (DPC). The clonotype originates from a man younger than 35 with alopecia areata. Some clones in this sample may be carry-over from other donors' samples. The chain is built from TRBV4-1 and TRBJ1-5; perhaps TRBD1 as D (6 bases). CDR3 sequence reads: CASSRNGQSNQPQHF. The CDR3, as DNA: TGCGCCAGCAGCCGAAATGGACAGTCCAATCAGCCCCAGCATTTT.